The 17 T cell receptor beta chains below all came from one sample that was sequenced in a study of blood T cell repertoires in COVID-19. Only in-frame clones appear in the TCRdb table, and some are missing; sequencing was by immunoSEQ multiplex PCR. The sample comprises 150,000 to 200,000 clones, 70% to 90% of which are singletons, and approximately 5.6% rests with the top ten. Sequencing was done on a sample of peripheral blood. Every receptor here comes from a man aged 35 to 55 with active or convalescent COVID-19.

The chain has TRBV5-8 and TRBJ1-5, with D unclear. The germline V and J ends were trimmed by 0 bases and 12 bases, with 16 bases remaining between them. Germline CDR1 and CDR2: SGHTS and YDEGEE. The CDR3 length is 14 residues. The CDR3 region is CASSLAEIAFLQHF. In DNA, the CDR3 is TGTGCCAGCAGCTTGGCCGAAATAGCCTTTCTCCAGCATTTT.

This chain uses TRBV11-2 with TRBJ2-7; D is perhaps TRBD1 (5 bases). The V end lost 5 bases, the J end lost 1 base, and 9 bases lay between the germline ends. Germline CDR1 SGHAT, CDR2 FQNNGV. This CDR3 region has 13 residues. The DNA for the CDR3 is TGTGCCAGCAGCCAGACAGAATCCTACGAGCAGTACTTC. It is translated as CASSQTESYEQYF.

The DNA of the CDR3 is TGTGCCAGCAGGGGGGGAAACACAGATACGCAGTATTTT. This encodes CASRGGNTDTQYF. The V call is TRBV6-5, the J call TRBJ2-3, with D possibly TRBD2 on 6 matching bases. CDR3 length: 13 residues. The V end lost 6 bases, the J end lost 2 bases, and 9 bases lay between the germline ends. Looked up from germline, CDR1 is MNHEY and CDR2 is SVGAGI.

This clone was detected once. V is TRBV14 and J is TRBJ2-6; 7 bases are shared with TRBD1. From germline, CDR1 is SGHDN and CDR2 FVKESK. The CDR3 contains 19 residues. Trimming removed 4 bases from V and 0 bases from J; junction bases left unmatched: 12. DNA for the CDR3: TGTGCCAGCAGCCCCACGACAGGGCGCCCTCCCTCTGGGGCCAACGTCCTGACTTTC. As protein: CASSPTTGRPPSGANVLTF. Together with reference TRBV14 and TRBJ2-6, the CDR3 gives the full variable domain: EAGVTQFPSHSVIEKGQTVTLRCDPISGHDNLYWYRRVMGKEIKFLLHFVKESKQDESGMPNNRFLAERTGGTYSTLKVQPAELEDSGVYFCASSPTTGRPPSGANVLTFGAGSRLTVL.

V usage is TRBV9 and J usage is TRBJ2-3; 10 nucleotides line up with TRBD2. V shed 1 base, J shed 0 bases, and the junction held 14 bases outside the gene matches. There are 20 residues in the CDR3. CDR1 SGDLS and CDR2 YYNGEE come from the germline V gene. In nucleotides, the CDR3 is TGTGCCAGCAGCGTAAACCCAGCGGGAGGGCCCCGAGGGAGCACAGATACGCAGTATTTT. Translation: CASSVNPAGGPRGSTDTQYF.

This sequence joins TRBV7-2 and TRBJ1-1; the D gene is possibly TRBD1 (6 bases). Looked up from germline, CDR1 is SGHTA and CDR2 is FQGNSA. V lost 5 bases and J lost 4, with 17 bases in between. This CDR3 comprises 15 residues. CDR3 DNA: TGTGCCAGCAGCCAGACGGGGGGCTGGGGCACTGAAGCTTTCTTT. Amino acid sequence: CASSQTGGWGTEAFF.

The rearrangement uses TRBV5-4 and TRBJ1-1, with 8 bases aligning to TRBD1. From germline, CDR1 is SGHNT and CDR2 YYREEE (reference sequence). The CDR3 consists of 17 residues. V lost 4 bases and J lost 3; bases outside the gene matches: 14. CDR3 bases: TGTGCCAGCAGCCCCCGGGCAGGGGGCCAGCCCCACACTGAAGCTTTCTTT. Encoded protein: CASSPRAGGQPHTEAFF. Using reference TRBV5-4 and TRBJ1-1 for the parts outside the CDR3, the full variable domain is ETGVTQSPTHLIKTRGQQVTLRCSSQSGHNTVSWYQQALGQGPQFIFQYYREEENGRGNFPPRFSGLQFPNYSSELNVNALELDDSALYLCASSPRAGGQPHTEAFFGQGTRLTVV.

CDR3 nucleotide sequence: TGTGCCAGCAGTACCCCGGGACTAGCGGGATTTAACACCGGGGAGCTGTTTTTT. It encodes CASSTPGLAGFNTGELFF. The J gene is TRBJ2-2, the V gene TRBV27, with TRBD2 matching over 13 bases. V lost 5 bases, J lost 2 bases, and 8 bases stayed unmatched. The CDR3 is 18 amino acids. CDR1 and CDR2 (germline): MNHEY, SMNVEV (reference sequence).

The table lists this clone with a few counts. This chain uses TRBV4-1 with TRBJ2-2, with a possible D match to TRBD1 (5 bases). CDR3 length: 15 amino acids. Per germline, CDR1 MGHRA and CDR2 YSYEKL. The V end was cut by 6 bases, the J end by 1 base, with 12 bases between. CDR3 residues: CASSLGALNTGELFF. In DNA, the CDR3 is TGCGCCAGCAGTCTTGGGGCTCTGAACACCGGGGAGCTGTTTTTT.

This rearrangement joins TRBV2 to TRBJ1-5, with D uncertain. This CDR3 contains 15 residues. The V end was cut by 1 base, the J end by 0 bases, with 7 bases between. Germline CDR1 and CDR2: SNHLY and FYNNEI. This chain's CDR3 is CASSEGHYSNQPQHF. In DNA form, the CDR3 reads TGTGCCAGCAGTGAAGGCCACTATAGCAATCAGCCCCAGCATTTT. The full variable domain, its missing parts supplied by reference TRBV2 and TRBJ1-5, is EPEVTQTPSHQVTQMGQEVILRCVPISNHLYFYWYRQILGQKVEFLVSFYNNEISEKSEIFDDQFSVERPDGSNFTLKIRSTKLEDSAMYFCASSEGHYSNQPQHFGDGTRLSIL.

The chain couples TRBV2 to TRBJ2-2, with 8 nucleotides matching TRBD1. The germline V gene has CDR1 SNHLY and CDR2 FYNNEI. Trimming at V came to 4 bases and at J to 5 bases, leaving 9 bases not matched to a gene. This CDR3 comprises 16 residues. The CDR3 reads CASSGGQGAETGELFF. The CDR3 DNA reads TGTGCCAGCAGTGGGGGCCAGGGGGCAGAAACCGGGGAGCTGTTTTTT.

As for this clone: Other nucleotide sequences from this sample produce the same CDR3. The V call is TRBV11-3, the J call TRBJ2-4; D is undetermined. The CDR3 is made up of 13 amino acids. CDR1 and CDR2 from the germline V gene are SGHNT and YENEEA. V dropped 6 bases and J dropped 9 bases, with 15 bases sitting between them. Here the CDR3 DNA reads TGTGCCAGCAGTCACCAGGCAGAACGCATTCAGTACTTC. It translates to CASSHQAERIQYF.

V gene TRBV25-1 combines with J gene TRBJ1-2; TRBD1 is a possible D gene (5 bases). The CDR3 runs to 14 residues. Germline CDR1 MGHDK, CDR2 SYGVNS. The V and J ends lost 3 bases and 8 bases respectively, with 16 bases between them. Here the CDR3 reads CASSEVGDGRGYTF. DNA for the CDR3: TGTGCCAGCAGTGAGGTAGGGGATGGGCGCGGCTACACCTTC.

The chain couples TRBV5-1 to TRBJ2-7; 7 nucleotides agree with TRBD2. Germline values: CDR1 SGHRS, CDR2 YFSETQ. CDR3 length equals 15 residues. The V and J ends lost 3 bases and 6 bases, in that order; junction bases with no gene match: 12. Here the CDR3 DNA reads TGCGCCAGCAGCTACAGTGGACTAGGGTTGGTCGAGCAGTACTTC. This encodes CASSYSGLGLVEQYF. Full variable domain (missing parts from reference TRBV5-1 and TRBJ2-7): KAGVTQTPRYLIKTRGQQVTLSCSPISGHRSVSWYQQTPGQGLQFLFEYFSETQRNKGNFPGRFSGRQFSNSRSEMNVSTLELGDSALYLCASSYSGLGLVEQYFGPGTRLTVT.

This rearrangement joins TRBV24-1 to TRBJ1-2; 7 bases fit TRBD1. The CDR3 length is 12 residues. Germline CDR1 reads KGHDR; CDR2 reads SFDVKD. V lost 6 bases, J lost 6 bases, and 3 bases stayed unmatched. The CDR3: CATSQGENGYTF. Written as DNA, the CDR3 is TGTGCCACCAGTCAGGGGGAAAATGGCTACACCTTC.

The genes are TRBV5-1 and TRBJ2-2; 8 bases are a match to TRBD1. The CDR3 totals 14 residues. Germline assignment: CDR1 SGHRS and CDR2 YFSETQ. The trim removed 5 bases at V and 5 bases at J, leaving 5 bases unmatched. The CDR3: CASRPGQVTGELFF. CDR3 nucleotides: TGCGCCAGCAGGCCGGGACAGGTAACCGGGGAGCTGTTTTTT.

This chain uses TRBV6-5 with TRBJ1-5, with 7 bases aligning to TRBD1. CDR3 length equals 14 residues. The germline V gene encodes CDR1 MNHEY and CDR2 SVGAGI. V was pared by 6 bases and J by 3 bases, with 5 bases of the junction left unmatched. The CDR3 loop reads CASSQDRVNQPQHF. The CDR3, as DNA: TGTGCCAGCAGCCAAGACAGGGTCAATCAGCCCCAGCATTTT.